These 20 T cell receptor beta chains came from one sample sequenced in a study of shared clonotypes between healthy human individuals. The repertoire was sequenced with immunoSEQ multiplex PCR; TCRdb's copy has only in-frame clones and lacks some. The table shows 2 million to 2.5 million clones, with about 92% occurring only once. Sequencing was carried out using naive CD4+ T cells from PBMCs. Subset of the sample: CD45RA+ positively selected. Receptors were obtained from a young man in good health. Some clones in this sample may be carry-over from other donors' samples.

The gene calls are TRBV10-3 and TRBJ2-1; 7 nucleotides align to TRBD2. V trimming: 7 bases; J trimming: 6 bases; junction bases outside the gene matches: 15. This CDR3 spans 16 amino acids. Germline-derived CDR1 and CDR2 are ENHRY and SYGVKD. The CDR3 spells CAINNAPPGGVNEQFF. The DNA for the CDR3 is TGTGCCATCAATAATGCTCCACCGGGAGGTGTCAATGAGCAGTTCTTC.

This clone was seen once. V gene TRBV5-1 combines with J gene TRBJ2-2; D remains ambiguous. CDR1 is SGHRS and CDR2 is YFSETQ in the germline V gene. The CDR3 is 13 residues long. V lost 1 base, J lost 6 bases, and 7 bases lay in between. CDR3 loop: CASSLTAAGELFF. The CDR3 DNA reads as TGCGCCAGCAGCTTGACGGCAGCCGGGGAGCTGTTTTTT.

The CDR3 DNA sequence: TGTGCCAGCAGCTTAAGGCGGGGTTCGAACACCGGGGAGCTGTTTTTT. This codes for CASSLRRGSNTGELFF. The chain is built from TRBV7-9 and TRBJ2-2, with TRBD2 as a possible D gene (6 bases). Germline CDR1 reads SEHNR; CDR2 reads FQNEAQ (reference sequence). Trimming removed 2 bases from V and 0 bases from J, with 10 bases in between. This CDR3 region has 16 residues. Full variable domain (outside the CDR3, taken from reference TRBV7-9 and TRBJ2-2): DTGVSQNPRHKITKRGQNVTFRCDPISEHNRLYWYRQTLGQGPEFLTYFQNEAQLEKSRLLSDRFSAERPKGSFSTLEIQRTEQGDSAMYLCASSLRRGSNTGELFFGEGSRLTVL.

In nucleotides, the CDR3 is TGTGCCAGTAGTACCTTCCTAGCGGGAGAAGGGTACGAGCAGTACTTC. As protein: CASSTFLAGEGYEQYF. The chain recombines TRBV19 with TRBJ2-7; 10 bases are shared with TRBD2. From germline, CDR1 is LNHDA and CDR2 SQIVND (reference sequence). The CDR3 extends over 16 amino acids. After removal of 4 bases from V and 4 bases from J, the junction contained 10 bases not matched to a gene.

A note on this clone: Other nucleotide sequences from this sample produce the same CDR3. This chain connects TRBV2 to TRBJ2-5, with D hard to call. V lost 6 bases and J lost 5, with 7 bases in between. The CDR3 spans 11 residues. The germline V gene has CDR1 SNHLY and CDR2 FYNNEI. CDR3: CASSIGETQYF. CDR3 nucleotides: TGTGCCAGCAGCATCGGGGAGACCCAGTACTTC.

The chain is built from TRBV4-1 and TRBJ2-1; 8 bases line up with TRBD2. Losses at the gene ends were 0 bases for V and 5 bases for J; bases not matched to a gene: 12. The CDR3 totals 18 residues. The V gene's germline CDR1 is MGHRA and CDR2 YSYEKL. The CDR3 bases are TGCGCCAGCAGCCAAGATCGCCGCTGGGAGCGGGAGAACAATGAGCAGTTCTTC. It specifies CASSQDRRWERENNEQFF.

The rearrangement links TRBV5-1 to TRBJ2-2; D is perhaps TRBD2 (7 bases). The germline gives CDR1 SGHRS, CDR2 YFSETQ. Trimming took off 7 bases at V and 0 bases at J, with 13 bases between the two ends. CDR3 length equals 15 residues. This CDR3 reads CASQRGGANTGELFF. The CDR3 DNA follows: TGCGCCAGCCAGCGAGGGGGGGCGAACACCGGGGAGCTGTTTTTT. Together with reference TRBV5-1 and TRBJ2-2, the CDR3 gives the full variable domain: KAGVTQTPRYLIKTRGQQVTLSCSPISGHRSVSWYQQTPGQGLQFLFEYFSETQRNKGNFPGRFSGRQFSNSRSEMNVSTLELGDSALYLCASQRGGANTGELFFGEGSRLTVL.

The chain links TRBV4-1 to TRBJ1-2, with 9 bases matching TRBD1. V lost 0 bases and J lost 3; bases outside the gene matches: 5. There are 16 residues in the CDR3. CDR1 and CDR2 from the germline V gene are MGHRA and YSYEKL. CDR3 bases: TGCGCCAGCAGCCAAGACCTCGGGACAGGGTACTATGGCTACACCTTC. Its translation: CASSQDLGTGYYGYTF.

The chain combines TRBV28 with TRBJ2-7; TRBD1 matches 7 bases. Unmatched junction bases numbered 8, after V lost 6 bases and J lost 0 bases. Germline loops: CDR1 MDHEN, CDR2 SYDVKM. The CDR3 has 15 residues. CDR3 sequence reads: CASRDGTASSYEQYF. DNA for the CDR3: TGTGCCAGCAGGGACGGGACAGCGAGCTCCTACGAGCAGTACTTC.

The chain uses TRBV9 and TRBJ2-5; TRBD2 might be the D (6 bases). Germline V CDR1 and CDR2: SGDLS, YYNGEE. The CDR3 covers 19 residues. The V end lost 2 bases, the J end lost 1 base, and 24 bases lay between the germline ends. DNA for the CDR3: TGTGCCAGCAGCGTCTTCGTCGGGGGAGACGCTCTCTCCCAAGAGACCCAGTACTTC. Its translation: CASSVFVGGDALSQETQYF.

This clone was observed once. The chain carries TRBV7-9 and TRBJ2-1; 7 bases are shared with TRBD2. Germline V gene data show CDR1 as SEHNR and CDR2 as FQNEAQ (reference sequence). The ends lost 5 bases at V and 2 bases at J; junction bases unmatched: 3. This CDR3 is built from 14 residues. The CDR3 DNA follows: TGTGCCAGCAGCCCGACTAGCCCCTACAATGAGCAGTTCTTC. Amino acid sequence: CASSPTSPYNEQFF.

The CDR3 DNA reads as TGTGCCAGCTCACCTGCTTCCGGGACTAGCGGCACAGATACGCAGTATTTT. It codes for CASSPASGTSGTDTQYF. This sequence joins TRBV18 and TRBJ2-3; 10 bases match TRBD2. Germline assignment: CDR1 KGHSH and CDR2 LQKENI. CDR3 length equals 17 residues. J lost 1 base, V lost 3 bases, and 7 bases had no gene match. Complete variable domain (other parts from reference TRBV18 and TRBJ2-3): NAGVMQNPRHLVRRRGQEARLRCSPMKGHSHVYWYRQLPEEGLKFMVYLQKENIIDESGMPKERFSAEFPKEGPSILRIQQVVRGDSAAYFCASSPASGTSGTDTQYFGPGTRLTVL.

The chain employs TRBV30 and TRBJ2-5, with D hard to call. Trimming removed 4 bases from V and 7 bases from J, with 10 bases in between. The CDR3 spans 11 residues. Germline V lookup: CDR1 GTSNPN, CDR2 SVGIG (reference sequence). DNA for the CDR3: TGTGCCTGGAAATCCACCGGGACCCAGTACTTC. It is translated as CAWKSTGTQYF.

This chain links TRBV29-1 with TRBJ1-1; 9 nucleotides align to TRBD1. The J segment lost 8 bases and the V segment lost 6 bases, leaving 4 bases of the junction unmatched. The CDR3 covers 11 residues. Per germline, CDR1 SQVTM and CDR2 ANQGSEA. The CDR3 bases are TGCAGCGTACACAGGGGGCACGAAGCTTTCTTT. Translated: CSVHRGHEAFF.

This rearrangement joins TRBV28 to TRBJ2-7; either TRBD1 or TRBD2 may fit D (7 bases each). The CDR3 runs 14 residues. Trimming took off 7 bases at V and 7 bases at J, with 20 bases between the two ends. Germline values: CDR1 MDHEN, CDR2 SYDVKM. The CDR3 DNA sequence: TGTGCCAGCAAACAAGGGACAGCCGGGAGGGAGCAGTACTTC. Translating it yields CASKQGTAGREQYF.

The V call is TRBV5-6, the J call TRBJ1-3; D call uncertain. The V gene lost 2 bases and the J gene lost 0 bases, with 6 bases spanning the gap. This CDR3 is built from 14 residues. Germline CDR1 and CDR2: SGHDT and YYEEEE. The CDR3 protein is CASSFGPSGNTIYF. The CDR3 DNA reads TGTGCCAGCAGCTTCGGACCCTCTGGAAACACCATATATTTT. The full variable domain, with the rest looked up from reference TRBV5-6 and TRBJ1-3, is DAGVTQSPTHLIKTRGQQVTLRCSPKSGHDTVSWYQQALGQGPQFIFQYYEEEERQRGNFPDRFSGHQFPNYSSELNVNALLLGDSALYLCASSFGPSGNTIYFGEGSWLTVV.

This sequence joins TRBV30 and TRBJ2-3; 7 nucleotides line up with TRBD2. The CDR3 runs to 13 residues. CDR1 GTSNPN and CDR2 SVGIG come from the germline V gene (reference sequence). The ends lost 2 bases at V and 4 bases at J; junction bases unmatched: 3. CDR3 in DNA: TGTGCCTGGAGTAGCGGGATCTCAGATACGCAGTATTTT. Residues: CAWSSGISDTQYF.

Concerning this clone itself: A junction boundary mismatches the germline segment, possibly from a read error. The chain is built from TRBV28 and TRBJ2-7; TRBD1 matches 7 bases. The CDR3 spans 17 residues. Per germline, CDR1 MDHEN and CDR2 SYDVKM. This CDR3 is CATSAATLPRGLYEQYF. The DNA for the CDR3 is TGTGCCACCAGTGCCGCAACCTTACCAAGGGGGCTATACGAGCAGTACTTC.

V gene TRBV30 combines with J gene TRBJ2-7; maybe TRBD1 (6 bases). Germline lookup yields CDR1 GTSNPN and CDR2 SVGIG (reference sequence). The CDR3 sequence is 13 residues long. V lost 5 bases, J lost 6 bases, and 17 bases lay in between. The CDR3: CAWSVTGFGEQYF. For the CDR3, the DNA is TGTGCCTGGTCGGTAACAGGGTTCGGCGAGCAGTACTTC.

Details on this clone: Distinct nucleotide sequences in the sample also encode this CDR3. The CDR3 sequence is CASSELRANYGYTF. In nucleotides, the CDR3 is TGTGCCAGCAGTGAACTTCGTGCTAACTATGGCTACACCTTC. The chain employs TRBV2 and TRBJ1-2, with D unclear. The V and J ends lost 2 bases and 0 bases respectively, with 7 bases between them. There are 14 residues in the CDR3. Per germline, CDR1 SNHLY and CDR2 FYNNEI.